A single sample is the source of the 17 T cell receptor beta chains below, sequenced in a study of CD8 T cells in ankylosing spondylitis (dated by TCRdb to 2016 to 2017). Libraries were built with 5' RACE. The sequencer listed for this sample is Illumina HiSeq 2500. Clones were called with MiXCR by TCRdb after fastp trimmed the public reads at Q25, and only in-frame beta chains were retained. A single entry per CDR3 protein holds the most common genes and DNA from its merged rows. This sample is represented by around 210,000 distinct CDR3 sequences; around 8% of them were singletons. Of the sample, 4% to 5% is held by the ten largest clones. The sample was blood, either unsorted or a sorted T cell fraction (not recorded which). Source of these receptors: a female donor with ankylosing spondylitis or in good health (not recorded which).

About this clonotype: This CDR3 fails to terminate in the conserved phenylalanine or tryptophan, so it likely reflects a read error. The chain uses TRBV3-1 and TRBJ2-5; D call uncertain. The CDR3 consists of 13 residues. Trimming removed 4 bases at V and 7 bases at J, with 13 bases between. Germline assignment: CDR1 LGHDT and CDR2 YNNKEL (reference sequence). Here the CDR3 DNA reads TGTGCCAGCAGCCTCCGACCCGATGGGACCCAGTACTAC. Its protein is CASSLRPDGTQYY.

This clonotype was seen more than once but under ten times. This sequence joins TRBV5-1 and TRBJ2-6; D unclear. Germline V gene sequence: CDR1 SGHRS, CDR2 YFSETQ. V lost 0 bases, J lost 1 base, and 8 bases lay in between. The CDR3 extends over 16 amino acids. The chain's CDR3 is CASSLAPRSGANVLTF. In DNA, the CDR3 is TGCGCCAGCAGCTTGGCCCCTCGGTCTGGGGCCAACGTCCTGACTTTC.

This clonotype was recorded many times. This chain uses TRBV5-1 with TRBJ2-1; D could derive from TRBD1 or TRBD2 (6 bases each). The germline gives CDR1 SGHRS, CDR2 YFSETQ. This CDR3 contains 15 residues. Trimming shortened V by 0 bases and J by 1 base, and 8 bases separated the two germline ends. The DNA of the CDR3 is TGCGCCAGCAGCTTGGTAGGGGGGTCCTACAATGAGCAGTTCTTC. Its protein is CASSLVGGSYNEQFF.

This clonotype has at least ten counts. The DNA for the CDR3 is TGTGCCAGCAGTTCCCGGACAGGGACGAACACCGGGGAGCTGTTTTTT. As protein: CASSSRTGTNTGELFF. This chain joins TRBV6-5 and TRBJ2-2; 8 positions agree with TRBD1. Germline V gene lookup returns CDR1 MNHEY and CDR2 SVGAGI. V lost 4 bases, J lost 0 bases, and 4 bases stayed unmatched. The CDR3 extends over 16 amino acids.

This clonotype was counted at least ten times. The chain links TRBV29-1 to TRBJ1-2, with a weak D call TRBD1 (6 bases). There are 13 residues in the CDR3. The germline V gene has CDR1 SQVTM and CDR2 ANQGSEA. Trimming took 7 bases from V and 8 from J, leaving 20 bases between them. CDR3 coding DNA: TGCAGCGGGCGGGACACCGACCTTGGGGGCTACACCTTC. As protein: CSGRDTDLGGYTF. The variable domain in full, with the rest retrieved from reference TRBV29-1 and TRBJ1-2, is SAVISQKPSRDICQRGTSLTIQCQVDSQVTMMFWYRQQPGQSLTLIATANQGSEATYESGFVIDKFPISRPNLTFSTLTVSNMSPEDSSIYLCSGRDTDLGGYTFGSGTRLTVV.

This sequence joins TRBV19 and TRBJ1-5; D call uncertain. Germline lookup yields CDR1 LNHDA and CDR2 SQIVND (reference sequence). V was pared by 8 bases and J by 3 bases, with 11 bases between. This CDR3 spans 13 amino acids. The CDR3 loop reads CASALGLNQPQHF. In DNA form, the CDR3 reads TGTGCCAGTGCCTTAGGGCTCAATCAGCCCCAGCATTTT.

V and J are TRBV6-1 and TRBJ2-7; D might be TRBD2 (6 bases). Germline lookup yields CDR1 MNHNS and CDR2 SASEGT. This CDR3 comprises 14 residues. V gave up 1 base and J gave up 3 bases, with 10 bases separating them. The CDR3, as DNA: TGTGCCAGCAGTGAAGAACGGGGGTACTACGAGCAGTACTTC. This gives the protein CASSEERGYYEQYF.

This clonotype has ten or more counts. This chain links TRBV6-2 or TRBV6-3 with TRBJ2-7; tentatively, D is TRBD2 (5 bases). Germline CDR1 MNHEY, CDR2 SVGEGT. The CDR3 spans 15 residues. V lost 2 bases, J lost 0 bases, and 11 bases lay in between. The CDR3 loop reads CASSYRRGSSYEQYF. The DNA for the CDR3 is TGTGCCAGCAGTTACCGTCGAGGGAGCTCCTACGAGCAGTACTTC.

This clonotype has a count of ten or more. The V and J genes are TRBV7-9 and TRBJ1-1, with D unresolved. Deletions cut 3 bases from V and 5 bases from J, with 7 bases between. CDR3 length: 12 amino acids. Germline lookup yields CDR1 SEHNR and CDR2 FQNEAQ (reference sequence). The CDR3 is CASSLWETEAFF. The DNA of the CDR3 is TGTGCCAGCAGCTTGTGGGAAACTGAAGCTTTCTTT.

This clonotype was counted a few times. V gene TRBV29-1 combines with J gene TRBJ2-5; TRBD2 matches at 7 bases. This CDR3 contains 15 residues. V shed 5 bases and J 4 bases; nucleotides not matched to a gene: 13. CDR1 SQVTM and CDR2 ANQGSEA come from the germline V gene. The DNA for the CDR3 is TGCAGCGTTTGCGGGAGTCACAATTCGGGAGAGACCCAGTACTTC. Translation: CSVCGSHNSGETQYF. Drawing the rest from reference TRBV29-1 and TRBJ2-5, the complete variable domain is SAVISQKPSRDICQRGTSLTIQCQVDSQVTMMFWYRQQPGQSLTLIATANQGSEATYESGFVIDKFPISRPNLTFSTLTVSNMSPEDSSIYLCSVCGSHNSGETQYFGPGTRLLVL.

This clonotype came up many times. One end of the junction varies from germline; a read error may be responsible. The CDR3 DNA sequence: TGTGCTAGCAGCTCCCTCAGTGAGGGGACCCAGTACTTC. Translating it yields CASSSLSEGTQYF. The chain carries TRBV7-7 and TRBJ2-5, with D possibly being TRBD2 (5 bases). The CDR3 consists of 13 residues. Germline CDR1 is SSHAT and CDR2 is FNYEAQ (reference sequence).

This clonotype showed up many times. The rearrangement joins TRBV6-5 to TRBJ2-1; 8 nucleotides match TRBD1. CDR1 MNHEY and CDR2 SVGAGI come from the germline V gene. This CDR3 has 15 residues. The junction had 9 bases not matched to a gene; V was cut back by 5 bases and J by 6 bases. The CDR3 here is CASSIRQGSINEQFF. Written as DNA, the CDR3 is TGTGCCAGCAGTATACGACAGGGGTCGATCAATGAGCAGTTCTTC.

This clonotype has a count of ten or more. The chain employs TRBV29-1 and TRBJ1-1; possible D gene TRBD1, 5 bases. Trimming cost V 8 bases and J 2 bases, with 18 bases left between them. CDR3 length equals 14 residues. The germline V gene encodes CDR1 SQVTM and CDR2 ANQGSEA. The CDR3, as DNA: TGCAGCTTCACCCCAGGGAATCGAAACACTGAAGCTTTCTTT. It translates to CSFTPGNRNTEAFF.

This clonotype came up a few times. This chain links TRBV15 with TRBJ2-1, with 10 bases matching TRBD1. The CDR3 loop spans 15 amino acids. The germline V gene has CDR1 LNHNV and CDR2 YYDKDF (reference sequence). The J segment lost 8 bases and the V segment lost 1 base, leaving 5 bases of the junction unmatched. CDR3 protein: CATSRAGTGDHEQFF. The CDR3 DNA sequence: TGTGCCACCAGCAGAGCCGGGACAGGGGACCATGAGCAGTTCTTC.

This clonotype was picked up many times. This chain connects TRBV11-3 to TRBJ2-1; the match to TRBD2 covers 14 bases. V shed 1 base, J shed 10 bases, and the junction held 9 bases outside the gene matches. Germline V lookup: CDR1 SGHNT, CDR2 YENEEA. This CDR3 comprises 17 residues. The CDR3 coding sequence is TGTGCCAGCAGCTTAGGAGAGGGACTAGCGGGAGTCGGAGAGCAGTTCTTC. Its translation: CASSLGEGLAGVGEQFF.

This chain links TRBV19 with TRBJ2-1; TRBD2 is a possible D gene (6 bases). The CDR3 is 15 residues long. Germline lookup yields CDR1 LNHDA and CDR2 SQIVND (reference sequence). V shed 5 bases and J shed 8 bases, with 19 bases lying between them. The CDR3 coding sequence is TGTGCCAGTAGTTTCTCTCTTGCGCGGGGCGATGAGCAGTTCTTC. The encoded protein is CASSFSLARGDEQFF.

In its sample, this clonotype was seen many times. The V and J genes are TRBV10-3 and TRBJ2-1; D unclear. Deletions cut 4 bases from V and 6 bases from J, with 22 bases between. The CDR3 covers 17 residues. Germline CDR1 is ENHRY and CDR2 is SYGVKD. The DNA for the CDR3 is TGTGCCATCAGTGGTTTTATCCATGAAGGCCCCCTCAATGAGCAGTTCTTC. Residues: CAISGFIHEGPLNEQFF.